Following are 21 T cell receptor beta chains from one sample sequenced in a study of control samples from healthy donors and cancer patients. Some clones are missing from TCRdb's copy, which holds only in-frame ones; the method was immunoSEQ multiplex PCR. Of roughly 150,000 clones in the sample, around 86% were seen once. Sequencing was done on a sample of blood. All receptors come from a man aged 25 to 40 in good health.

The chain joins TRBV4-3 to TRBJ2-7; a weak D match, TRBD2 (5 bases). With 4 bases removed from V and 0 bases from J, the gap between germline ends came to 13 bases. CDR3 length: 15 residues. The germline V gene encodes CDR1 LGHNA and CDR2 YSLEER. The CDR3 spells CASSPNLGSSYEQYF. CDR3 nucleotide sequence: TGCGCCAGCAGCCCCAACCTAGGGAGCTCCTACGAGCAGTACTTC.

A few counts support this clone. The chain employs TRBV4-1 and TRBJ1-3, with D possibly matching TRBD1 (6 bases). The germline V and J ends were trimmed by 6 bases and 2 bases, with 17 bases remaining between them. Germline assignment: CDR1 MGHRA and CDR2 YSYEKL. The CDR3 consists of 16 residues. CDR3 nucleotide sequence: TGCGCCAGCAGGCAGATCCTCAGGGGTCCTGGAAACACCATATATTTT. This sequence encodes CASRQILRGPGNTIYF.

This chain joins TRBV6-5 and TRBJ1-6; 9 nucleotides agree with TRBD1. The CDR3 consists of 15 residues. Germline-derived CDR1 and CDR2 are MNHEY and SVGAGI. The V segment lost 4 bases and the J segment 4 bases; nucleotides outside the gene matches: 2. In DNA form, the CDR3 reads TGTGCCAGCAGTTCGGGACAGGGATATAATTCACCCCTCCACTTT. Its protein product is CASSSGQGYNSPLHF.

This clone was counted a single time. The DNA of the CDR3 is TGTGCCAGCCGAGACAGAAGCTCCTACGAGCAGTACTTC. This translates into CASRDRSSYEQYF. J is TRBJ2-7 and V is TRBV25-1; TRBD1 might be the D (5 bases). The CDR3 sequence is 13 residues long. V was shortened by 8 bases and J by 0 bases, with 11 bases between the two germline ends. CDR1 and CDR2 from the germline V gene are MGHDK and SYGVNS.

This chain links TRBV30 with TRBJ2-5; tentative D call: TRBD1 (6 bases). V lost 5 bases, J lost 5 bases, and 27 bases lay in between. CDR1 and CDR2 from the germline V gene are GTSNPN and SVGIG (reference sequence). The CDR3 spans 17 residues. CDR3 nucleotide sequence: TGTGCCTGGGTGAACTCAATGGGACACCAAAAGCTGGAGACCCAGTACTTC. It is translated as CAWVNSMGHQKLETQYF. The whole variable domain, remainder taken from reference TRBV30 and TRBJ2-5, is SQTIHQWPATLVQPVGSPLSLECTVEGTSNPNLYWYRQAAGRGLQLLFYSVGIGQISSEVPQNLSASRPQDRQFILSSKKLLLSDSGFYLCAWVNSMGHQKLETQYFGPGTRLLVL.

The genes are TRBV7-3 and TRBJ2-2, with D unclear. Trimming removed 6 bases from V and 2 bases from J, with 10 bases in between. CDR1 SGHTA and CDR2 FQGTGA come from the germline V gene. The CDR3 is 14 amino acids. The CDR3 nucleotides read TGTGCCAGCAGTCTGCTCCCCAACACCGGGGAGCTGTTTTTT. Its translation: CASSLLPNTGELFF. Filled out from reference TRBV7-3 and TRBJ2-2, the complete variable domain reads GAGVSQTPSNKVTEKGKYVELRCDPISGHTALYWYRQSLGQGPEFLIYFQGTGAADDSGLPNDRFFAVRPEGSVSTLKIQRTERGDSAVYLCASSLLPNTGELFFGEGSRLTVL.

The V and J genes are TRBV24-1 and TRBJ2-2, with TRBD1 as a possible D gene (6 bases). The germline V and J ends were trimmed by 7 bases and 1 base, with 12 bases remaining between them. Germline V gene data show CDR1 as KGHDR and CDR2 as SFDVKD. This CDR3 is built from 15 residues. Written as DNA, the CDR3 is TGTGCCACCAGCGCTTTGACAGGGAACACCGGGGAGCTGTTTTTT. Translating it yields CATSALTGNTGELFF.

The chain is built from TRBV29-1 and TRBJ2-1; 7 bases agree with TRBD2. With 5 bases clipped from V and 7 bases from J, the junction kept 8 bases outside the gene matches. CDR3 length: 13 amino acids. CDR1 and CDR2 (germline): SQVTM, ANQGSEA. CDR3 in amino acids: CSVRREEGNEQFF. CDR3 coding DNA: TGCAGCGTTCGCCGGGAGGAAGGGAATGAGCAGTTCTTC.

The CDR3 spells CASSPPGLENHNEQFF. CDR3 nucleotide sequence: TGTGCCAGCAGCCCTCCGGGACTTGAGAACCACAATGAGCAGTTCTTC. V and J are TRBV27 and TRBJ2-1; a possible D gene is TRBD2 (6 bases). Germline CDR1 and CDR2: MNHEY and SMNVEV (reference sequence). The germline V and J ends were trimmed by 6 bases and 5 bases, with 20 bases remaining between them. The CDR3 is made up of 16 amino acids.

V and J are TRBV19 and TRBJ1-1; D unclear. Trimming pared 3 bases from V and 3 bases from J, leaving 11 bases between. Looked up from germline, CDR1 is LNHDA and CDR2 is SQIVND (reference sequence). The CDR3 consists of 14 residues. The CDR3 DNA follows: TGTGCCAGTAGTATTGGGTCCGCGGACACTGAAGCTTTCTTT. It yields the protein CASSIGSADTEAFF.

The V and J genes are TRBV14 and TRBJ2-2; no clear D gene. Germline V lookup: CDR1 SGHDN, CDR2 FVKESK. V was trimmed by 3 bases and J by 5 bases, leaving 10 bases between them. The CDR3 has 14 residues. CDR3 in DNA: TGTGCCAGCAGCCAGATTTTGGAGACCGGGGAGCTGTTTTTT. As protein: CASSQILETGELFF.

The rearrangement links TRBV7-9 to TRBJ2-3; D might be TRBD2 (7 bases). Per germline, CDR1 SEHNR and CDR2 FQNEAQ (reference sequence). Trimming took 8 bases from V and 0 from J, leaving 12 bases between them. The CDR3 contains 14 residues. CDR3 residues: CASRGAGSTDTQYF. The CDR3, as DNA: TGTGCCAGCCGGGGGGCAGGGAGCACAGATACGCAGTATTTT.

The V gene is TRBV27, the J gene TRBJ2-2; TRBD1 is a possible D gene (5 bases). The germline gives CDR1 MNHEY, CDR2 SMNVEV (reference sequence). V was cut by 2 bases and J by 5 bases, with 9 bases left in between. CDR3 length equals 14 residues. CDR3 loop: CASSLNQGTGELFF. The CDR3 nucleotides read TGTGCCAGCAGTTTAAATCAGGGAACCGGGGAGCTGTTTTTT.

CDR3 DNA: TGCGCCAGCAGCTTGGCAGAAAACTATGGCTACACCTTC. Protein: CASSLAENYGYTF. The gene calls are TRBV5-1 and TRBJ1-2; D not certain. V gave up 0 bases and J gave up 2 bases, with 5 bases separating them. Germline loops: CDR1 SGHRS, CDR2 YFSETQ. The CDR3 contains 13 residues.

V usage is TRBV11-3 and J usage is TRBJ2-6, with 9 bases that match TRBD1. Losses at the gene ends were 5 bases for V and 0 bases for J; bases not matched to a gene: 2. Per germline, CDR1 SGHNT and CDR2 YENEEA. The CDR3 extends over 16 amino acids. The CDR3 DNA is TGTGCCAGCAGCACAGGGGGCTCCTCTGGGGCCAACGTCCTGACTTTC. As protein: CASSTGGSSGANVLTF.

This clone appeared once. The V gene is TRBV5-4, the J gene TRBJ2-1; D may match TRBD1 or TRBD2 (6 bases each). CDR1 SGHNT and CDR2 YYREEE come from the germline V gene (reference sequence). Trimming removed 1 base from V and 0 bases from J, with 14 bases in between. CDR3 length: 17 amino acids. CDR3 in amino acids: CASSLPGAKSSYNEQFF. The CDR3 coding sequence is TGTGCCAGCAGCTTGCCGGGGGCCAAGAGCTCCTACAATGAGCAGTTCTTC. The entire variable domain, with the rest obtained from reference TRBV5-4 and TRBJ2-1, is as follows: ETGVTQSPTHLIKTRGQQVTLRCSSQSGHNTVSWYQQALGQGPQFIFQYYREEENGRGNFPPRFSGLQFPNYSSELNVNALELDDSALYLCASSLPGAKSSYNEQFFGPGTRLTVL.

This clone occurred a few times. The V gene is TRBV7-9, the J gene TRBJ2-2; TRBD2 matches 15 bases. The CDR3 extends over 17 amino acids. V lost 5 bases, J lost 4 bases, and 5 bases stayed unmatched. Germline CDR1 reads SEHNR; CDR2 reads FQNEAQ (reference sequence). The DNA for the CDR3 is TGTGCCAGCAGCCCCGGGACTAGCGGGGGGACCACCGGGGAGCTGTTTTTT. This codes for CASSPGTSGGTTGELFF. Variable domain in full (rest from reference TRBV7-9 and TRBJ2-2): DTGVSQNPRHKITKRGQNVTFRCDPISEHNRLYWYRQTLGQGPEFLTYFQNEAQLEKSRLLSDRFSAERPKGSFSTLEIQRTEQGDSAMYLCASSPGTSGGTTGELFFGEGSRLTVL.

V gene TRBV12-3 or TRBV12-4 combines with J gene TRBJ1-6; D not certain. The CDR3 is 12 amino acids. Trimming took 0 bases from V and 9 from J, leaving 3 bases between them. DNA of the CDR3: TGTGCCAGCAGTTTAGCGAGTTCACCCCTCCACTTT. Protein product: CASSLASSPLHF.

The J gene is TRBJ1-2, the V gene TRBV6-6; 12 bases fit TRBD1. There are 17 residues in the CDR3. The germline gives CDR1 MNHNY, CDR2 SVGAGI (reference sequence). Trimming took 6 bases from V and 6 from J; bases not matched to a gene: 14. DNA of the CDR3: TGTGCCAGCAGCCGACTCCGGGACAGGGGGCGCGAAAATGGCTACACCTTC. The encoded protein is CASSRLRDRGRENGYTF.

The chain employs TRBV5-1 and TRBJ1-1, with D tentatively TRBD1 (5 bases). V shed 4 bases and J shed 1 base, with 14 bases lying between them. Germline values: CDR1 SGHRS, CDR2 YFSETQ. The CDR3 extends over 15 amino acids. The CDR3 loop reads CASSVAEGRNTEAFF. The CDR3 DNA reads TGCGCCAGCAGCGTTGCCGAGGGGAGGAACACTGAAGCTTTCTTT.

V is TRBV14 and J is TRBJ2-7; perhaps D is TRBD1 or TRBD2 (5 bases each). This CDR3 is 15 amino acids long. Germline loops: CDR1 SGHDN, CDR2 FVKESK. Trimming removed 4 bases from V and 7 bases from J, with 20 bases in between. CDR3 DNA: TGTGCCAGCAGCCTCAGAGGGGCCAGAAGTGGGGAGCAGTACTTC. It codes for CASSLRGARSGEQYF.